Following are 10 T cell receptor beta chains from one sample sequenced in a study of T-cell reconstitution after alpha-beta-depleted transplantation in children. Preparation of the TCRbeta library involved a method that used unique molecular identifiers. TCRdb used MiXCR to reprocess the PCR reads, holding one entry per CDR3 protein. The sample lists hundreds of thousands of distinct CDR3 sequences; about 12% were seen once. This specimen consisted of PBMCs, obtained before TCRalphabeta/CD19-depleted stem cell transplant. The receptors derive from a girl aged 2-10 years with congenital amegakaryocytic thrombocytopenia, due to receive a stem cell transplant.

This clonotype has ten or more counts. This chain joins TRBV10-3 and TRBJ1-4, with D unclear. Germline values: CDR1 ENHRY, CDR2 SYGVKD. The V and J ends lost 2 bases and 0 bases respectively, with 13 bases between them. The CDR3 is 17 amino acids. The chain's CDR3 is CAISEKGSGATNEKLFF. Written as DNA, the CDR3 is TGTGCCATCAGTGAGAAGGGATCGGGCGCAACTAATGAAAAACTGTTTTTT.

The chain uses TRBV30 and TRBJ2-3; D gene ambiguous. V was cut by 2 bases and J by 5 bases, with 17 bases left in between. CDR1 is GTSNPN, CDR2 SVGIG, per germline (reference sequence). The CDR3 consists of 15 residues. This CDR3 is CAWSLGRTLGDTQYF. The CDR3 DNA reads as TGTGCCTGGAGTCTTGGACGGACCTTGGGAGATACGCAGTATTTT.

This CDR3 reads CSVRRGETQYF. Here the CDR3 DNA reads TGCAGCGTGCGACGTGGGGAGACCCAGTACTTC. The chain combines TRBV29-1 with TRBJ2-5; D remains ambiguous. The V and J ends lost 6 bases and 5 bases respectively, with 10 bases between them. Germline CDR1 SQVTM, CDR2 ANQGSEA. The CDR3 totals 11 residues.

J is TRBJ2-7 and V is TRBV11-1, with 9 bases fitting TRBD2. The CDR3 is 18 amino acids. V lost 8 bases to trimming and J lost 4 bases; unmatched junction nucleotides: 21. Looked up from germline, CDR1 is SGHAT and CDR2 is FQDESV (reference sequence). CDR3 region: CASGVAVAGVFALYEQYF. The CDR3 nucleotides are TGTGCCAGCGGCGTTGCCGTAGCGGGAGTATTCGCATTATACGAGCAGTACTTC.

This clonotype was detected many times. This rearrangement joins TRBV29-1 to TRBJ1-1; D unclear. Per germline, CDR1 SQVTM and CDR2 ANQGSEA. This CDR3 spans 10 amino acids. Trimming took 7 bases from V and 2 from J, leaving 5 bases between them. The CDR3 DNA follows: TGCAGCGGGGTCAACACTGAAGCTTTCTTT. It encodes CSGVNTEAFF.

The chain has TRBV29-1 and TRBJ2-2; 8 bases map to TRBD2. V was clipped by 6 bases and J by 4 bases; unmatched bases: 7. Germline CDR1 and CDR2: SQVTM and ANQGSEA. This CDR3 comprises 14 residues. CDR3 protein: CSVTSGRITGELFF. DNA for the CDR3: TGCAGCGTAACCAGCGGGAGAATCACCGGGGAGCTGTTTTTT.

This clonotype showed up many times. V gene TRBV20-1 combines with J gene TRBJ2-3, with D uncertain. This CDR3 contains 15 residues. With 3 bases removed from V and 5 bases from J, the gap between germline ends came to 18 bases. Germline V CDR1 and CDR2: DFQATT, SNEGSKA (reference sequence). CDR3 loop: CSARPGPYPRDTQYF. In DNA, the CDR3 is TGCAGTGCTAGGCCCGGGCCCTACCCGAGAGATACGCAGTATTTT.

The table lists this clonotype with many counts. This rearrangement joins TRBV5-1 to TRBJ2-2; D remains unclear. Germline V CDR1 and CDR2: SGHRS, YFSETQ. The CDR3 extends over 15 amino acids. Trimming removed 0 bases from V and 5 bases from J, with 11 bases in between. The CDR3 sequence is CASSLALTETGELFF. The CDR3 nucleotides are TGCGCCAGCAGCTTGGCTCTGACGGAGACCGGGGAGCTGTTTTTT.

This chain uses TRBV29-1 with TRBJ2-1; 7 bases line up with TRBD2. Trimming at V came to 6 bases and at J to 6 bases, leaving 17 bases not matched to a gene. This CDR3 comprises 16 residues. The germline V gene encodes CDR1 SQVTM and CDR2 ANQGSEA. The CDR3, as DNA: TGCAGCGTCGCCCACCGTAGCGGGTCGTCGGGCAATGAGCAGTTCTTC. Translating it yields CSVAHRSGSSGNEQFF.

This chain joins TRBV29-1 and TRBJ2-6, with D hard to call. V lost 6 bases, J lost 0 bases, and 18 bases lay in between. CDR1 is SQVTM and CDR2 is ANQGSEA in the germline V gene. This CDR3 has 17 amino acids. The CDR3 DNA sequence: TGCAGCGTCACCACCCAACAAGGAAGCTCTGGGGCCAACGTCCTGACTTTC. Amino acid sequence: CSVTTQQGSSGANVLTF.